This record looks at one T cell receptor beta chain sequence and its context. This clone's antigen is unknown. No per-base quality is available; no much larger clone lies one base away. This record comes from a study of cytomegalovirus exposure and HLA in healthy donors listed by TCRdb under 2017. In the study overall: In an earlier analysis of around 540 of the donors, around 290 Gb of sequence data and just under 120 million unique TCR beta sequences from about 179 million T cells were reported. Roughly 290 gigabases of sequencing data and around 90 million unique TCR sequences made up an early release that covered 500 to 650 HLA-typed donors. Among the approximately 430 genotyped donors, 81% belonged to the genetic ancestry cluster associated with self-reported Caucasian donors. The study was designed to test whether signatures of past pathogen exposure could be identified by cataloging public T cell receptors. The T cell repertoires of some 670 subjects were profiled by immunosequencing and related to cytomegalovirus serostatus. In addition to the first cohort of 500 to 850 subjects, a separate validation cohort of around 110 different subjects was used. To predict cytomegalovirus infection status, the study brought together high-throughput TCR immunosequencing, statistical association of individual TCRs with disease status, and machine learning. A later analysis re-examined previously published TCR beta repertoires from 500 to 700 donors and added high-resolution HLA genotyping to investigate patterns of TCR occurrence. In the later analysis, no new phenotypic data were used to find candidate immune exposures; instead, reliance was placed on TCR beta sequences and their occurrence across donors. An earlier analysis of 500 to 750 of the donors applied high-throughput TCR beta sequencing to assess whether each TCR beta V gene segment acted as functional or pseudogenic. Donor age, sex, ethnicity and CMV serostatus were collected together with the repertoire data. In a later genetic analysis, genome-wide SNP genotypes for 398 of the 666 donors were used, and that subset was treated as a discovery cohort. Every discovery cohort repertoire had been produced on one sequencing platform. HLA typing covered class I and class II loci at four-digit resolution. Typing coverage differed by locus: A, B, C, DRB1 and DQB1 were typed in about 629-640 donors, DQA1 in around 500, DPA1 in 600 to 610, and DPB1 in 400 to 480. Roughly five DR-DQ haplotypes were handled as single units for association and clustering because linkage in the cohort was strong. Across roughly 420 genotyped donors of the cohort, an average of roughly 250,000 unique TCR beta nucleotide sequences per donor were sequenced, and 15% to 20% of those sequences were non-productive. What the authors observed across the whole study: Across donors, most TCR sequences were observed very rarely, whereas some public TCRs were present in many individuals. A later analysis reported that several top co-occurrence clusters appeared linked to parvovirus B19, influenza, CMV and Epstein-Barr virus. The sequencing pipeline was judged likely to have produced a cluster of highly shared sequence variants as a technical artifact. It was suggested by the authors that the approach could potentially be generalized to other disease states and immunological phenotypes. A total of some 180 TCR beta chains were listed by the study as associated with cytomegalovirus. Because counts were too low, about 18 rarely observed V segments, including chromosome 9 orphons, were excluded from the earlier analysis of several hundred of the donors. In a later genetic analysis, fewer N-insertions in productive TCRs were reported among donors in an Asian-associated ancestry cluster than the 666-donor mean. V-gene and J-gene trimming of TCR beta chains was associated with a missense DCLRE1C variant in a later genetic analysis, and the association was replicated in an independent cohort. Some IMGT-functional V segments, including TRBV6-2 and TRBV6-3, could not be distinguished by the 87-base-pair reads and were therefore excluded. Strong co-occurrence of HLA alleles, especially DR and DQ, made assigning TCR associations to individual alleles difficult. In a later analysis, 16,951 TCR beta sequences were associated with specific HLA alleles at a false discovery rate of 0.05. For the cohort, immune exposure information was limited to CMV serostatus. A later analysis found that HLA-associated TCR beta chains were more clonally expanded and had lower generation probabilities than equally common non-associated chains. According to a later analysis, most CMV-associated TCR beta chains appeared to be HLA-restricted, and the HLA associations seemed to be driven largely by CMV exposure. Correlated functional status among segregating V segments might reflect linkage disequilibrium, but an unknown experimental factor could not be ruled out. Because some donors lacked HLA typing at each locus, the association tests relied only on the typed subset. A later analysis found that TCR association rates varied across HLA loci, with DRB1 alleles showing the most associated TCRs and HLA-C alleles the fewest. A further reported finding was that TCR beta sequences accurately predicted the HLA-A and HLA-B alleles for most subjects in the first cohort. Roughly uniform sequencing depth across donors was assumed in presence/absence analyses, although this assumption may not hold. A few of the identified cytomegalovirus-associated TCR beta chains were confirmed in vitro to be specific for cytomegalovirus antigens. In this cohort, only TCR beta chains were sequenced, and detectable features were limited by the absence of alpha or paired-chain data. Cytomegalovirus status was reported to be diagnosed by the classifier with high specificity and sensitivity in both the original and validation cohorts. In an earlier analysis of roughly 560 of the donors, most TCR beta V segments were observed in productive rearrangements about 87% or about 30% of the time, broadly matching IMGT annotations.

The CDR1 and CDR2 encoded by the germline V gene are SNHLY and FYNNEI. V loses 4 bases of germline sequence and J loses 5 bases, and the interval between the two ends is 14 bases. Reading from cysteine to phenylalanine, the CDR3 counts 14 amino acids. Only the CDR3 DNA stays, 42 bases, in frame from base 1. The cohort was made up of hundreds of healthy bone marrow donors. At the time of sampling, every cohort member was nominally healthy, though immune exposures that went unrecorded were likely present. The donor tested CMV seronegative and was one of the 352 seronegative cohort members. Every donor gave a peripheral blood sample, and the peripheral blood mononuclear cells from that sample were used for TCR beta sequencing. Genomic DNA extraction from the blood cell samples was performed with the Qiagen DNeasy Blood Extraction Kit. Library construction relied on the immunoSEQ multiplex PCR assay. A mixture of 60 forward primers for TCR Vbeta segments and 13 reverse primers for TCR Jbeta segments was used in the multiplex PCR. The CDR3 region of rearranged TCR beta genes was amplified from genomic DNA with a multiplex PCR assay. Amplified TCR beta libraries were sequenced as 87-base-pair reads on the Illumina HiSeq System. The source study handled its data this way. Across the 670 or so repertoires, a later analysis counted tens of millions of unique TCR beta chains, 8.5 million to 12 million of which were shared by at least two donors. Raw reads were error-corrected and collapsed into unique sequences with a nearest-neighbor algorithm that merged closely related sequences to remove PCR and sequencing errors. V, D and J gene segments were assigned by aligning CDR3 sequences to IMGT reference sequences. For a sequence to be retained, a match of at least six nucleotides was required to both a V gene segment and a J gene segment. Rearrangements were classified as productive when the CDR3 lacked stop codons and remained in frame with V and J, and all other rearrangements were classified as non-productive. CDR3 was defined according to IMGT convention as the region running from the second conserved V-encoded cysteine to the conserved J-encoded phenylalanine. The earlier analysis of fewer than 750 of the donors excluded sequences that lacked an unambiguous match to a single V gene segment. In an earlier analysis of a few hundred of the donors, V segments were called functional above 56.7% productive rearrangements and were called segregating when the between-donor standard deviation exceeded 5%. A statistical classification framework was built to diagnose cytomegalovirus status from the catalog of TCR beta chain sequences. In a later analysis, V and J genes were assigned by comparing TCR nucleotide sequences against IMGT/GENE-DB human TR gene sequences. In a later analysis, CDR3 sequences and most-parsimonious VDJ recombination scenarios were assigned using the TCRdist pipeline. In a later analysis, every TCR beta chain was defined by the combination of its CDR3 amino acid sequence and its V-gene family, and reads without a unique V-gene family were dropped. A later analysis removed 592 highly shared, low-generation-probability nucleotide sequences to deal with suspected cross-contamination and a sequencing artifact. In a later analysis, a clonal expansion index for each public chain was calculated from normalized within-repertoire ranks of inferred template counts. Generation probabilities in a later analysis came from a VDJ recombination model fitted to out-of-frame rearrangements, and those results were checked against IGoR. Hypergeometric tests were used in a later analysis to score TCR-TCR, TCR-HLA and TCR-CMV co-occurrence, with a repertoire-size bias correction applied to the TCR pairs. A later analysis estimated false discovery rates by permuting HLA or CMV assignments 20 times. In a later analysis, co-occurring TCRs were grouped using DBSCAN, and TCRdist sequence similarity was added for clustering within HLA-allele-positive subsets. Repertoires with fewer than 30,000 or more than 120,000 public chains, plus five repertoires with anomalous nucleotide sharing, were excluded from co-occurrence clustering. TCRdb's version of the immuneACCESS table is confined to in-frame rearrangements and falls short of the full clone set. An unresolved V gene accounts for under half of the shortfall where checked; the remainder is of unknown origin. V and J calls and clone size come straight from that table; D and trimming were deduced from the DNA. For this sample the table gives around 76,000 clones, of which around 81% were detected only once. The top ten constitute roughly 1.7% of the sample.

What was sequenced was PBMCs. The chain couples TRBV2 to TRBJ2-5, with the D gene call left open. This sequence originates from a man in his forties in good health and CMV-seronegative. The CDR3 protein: CASSAKSVWETQYF. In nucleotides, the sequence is TGTGCCAGCAGTGCAAAGTCGGTTTGGGAGACCCAGTACTTC.